Listed below are T cell receptor beta chains from one sample, sequenced in a study of preoperative IRX-2 immunotherapy in early breast cancer. Repertoires were generated with immunoSEQ multiplex PCR, while TCRdb's copy carries only in-frame clones and drops some. This sample has 75,000 to 100,000 clones, with roughly 90% found just once. Material: tumor tissue, obtained after IRX-2 immunotherapy. The receptors come from a human donor with breast cancer. CDR3s include the opening cysteine and the closing phenylalanine or tryptophan. Each record gives: V gene, CDR3 protein.

v_call: TRBV28; cdr3_aa: CASSPGLAGKTDTQYF
v_call: TRBV19; cdr3_aa: CASSIVGTGNEKLFF
v_call: TRBV19; cdr3_aa: CAAAGTGSPRGGYTF
v_call: TRBV30; cdr3_aa: CAWGTGQFHQPQHF
v_call: TRBV18; cdr3_aa: CASSQGRGAYEQYF
v_call: TRBV19; cdr3_aa: CASSISGRNYGYTF
v_call: TRBV15; cdr3_aa: CATSRVETNTGELFF
v_call: TRBV30; cdr3_aa: CAWRDNGEKLFF
v_call: TRBV5-1; cdr3_aa: CASSIATGENIQYF
v_call: TRBV11-3; cdr3_aa: CASQREQGIYEQYF
v_call: TRBV28; cdr3_aa: CASRTGGTEAFF
v_call: TRBV19; cdr3_aa: CASSPRWRGERHETQYF
v_call: TRBV5-1; cdr3_aa: CASSFLQGTGGTEAFF
v_call: TRBV19; cdr3_aa: CASSTDWSSYNEQFF
v_call: TRBV7-1; cdr3_aa: CASTAGGLSYNEQFF
v_call: TRBV28; cdr3_aa: CASSFQGADGYTF
v_call: TRBV9; cdr3_aa: CASSQGFGVGQPQHF
v_call: TRBV5-1; cdr3_aa: CASSPGQGWPGEAFF
v_call: TRBV18; cdr3_aa: CASSPPGAVTEAFF
v_call: TRBV30; cdr3_aa: CAWSVLGNTIYF
v_call: TRBV10-2; cdr3_aa: CASSETPKDTIYF
v_call: TRBV7-1; cdr3_aa: CASSSQDQVLTYEQYF
v_call: TRBV6-8; cdr3_aa: CASSLKGAYGYTF
v_call: TRBV19; cdr3_aa: CASSITLRGLNYGYTF
v_call: TRBV5-1; cdr3_aa: CASSLERVGFYEQYF
v_call: TRBV18; cdr3_aa: CASSPKRGANEKLFF
v_call: TRBV11-3; cdr3_aa: CASSFTGGSKDTQYF
v_call: TRBV6-8; cdr3_aa: CASSPGSGGGETQYF
v_call: TRBV11-3; cdr3_aa: CASSSRQGATQPQHF
v_call: TRBV6-8; cdr3_aa: CATKGDRDTGELFF